This T cell receptor (beta chain) was sequenced for a study of PD-L1 blockade in urothelial cancer. The table came from immunoSEQ multiplex PCR; TCRdb's copy has only in-frame clones and leaves some out. The sample shows 20,000 to 25,000 clones, about 90% of them seen only once. Documented time point: peripheral blood 6 weeks after treatment start. Patients were diagnosed with urothelial carcinoma, either locally advanced or metastatic. V was clipped by 0 bases and J by 3 bases, with 14 bases between them. Germline loops: CDR1 LNHNV, CDR2 YYDKDF (reference sequence). This CDR3 has 16 residues. Findings of the study overall: Tumor-associated clones in blood expanded more at 3 weeks in durable-benefit patients.

Remarks on this clone: As yet, its antigen is unknown.

Sequenced here: PBMCs, sampled around atezolizumab (anti-PD-L1) treatment. The clonotype was recovered from a woman aged 60-75 years with urothelial cancer. The chain uses TRBV15 and TRBJ1-1; D is undetermined. This chain's CDR3 is CATSRERLLSDTEAFF. The CDR3 nucleotides read TGTGCCACCAGCAGAGAACGTTTGTTATCAGACACTGAAGCTTTCTTT.